What follows are 25 T cell receptor beta chains derived from one specimen sequenced in a study of shared clonotypes between healthy human individuals (dated by TCRdb to about 2020). Libraries were made using the immunoSEQ multiplex PCR assay. TCRdb carries this immuneACCESS record with in-frame sequences only. Its versions omit some clonotypes, under half of them owing to an unresolved V gene in the studies checked, with the rest unexplained. A total of some 690,000 clones appear in this sample, about 90% of them only once. The ten largest clones add up to 30% to 40% of the sample. Sequenced: memory CD8+ T cells from PBMCs. The meaning of the sample's cell subset or site label: CD45RO+ cells pooled with CCR7-negative TemRA cells. All receptors come from a man aged 18 to 30 in good health. Some clones in this sample may be carry-over from other donors' samples.

The rearrangement joins TRBV4-1 to TRBJ2-1; 11 bases map to TRBD2. After removal of 2 bases from V and 0 bases from J, the junction contained 3 bases not matched to a gene. The CDR3 runs to 17 residues. The V gene's germline CDR1 is MGHRA and CDR2 YSYEKL. The CDR3 DNA is TGCGCCAGCAGCCAAAGACTAGCGGGGAGCTCCTACAATGAGCAGTTCTTC. Amino acid sequence: CASSQRLAGSSYNEQFF.

The gene calls are TRBV7-8 and TRBJ2-7, with 7 bases fitting TRBD1. The length of the CDR3 is 15 residues. Germline values: CDR1 SGHVS, CDR2 FQNEAQ. J gave up 3 bases and V 3 bases, and 8 bases lay outside the gene matches. CDR3 coding DNA: TGTGCCAGCAGCTTTCCCCTGTACAGGGGCTACGAGCAGTACTTC. This encodes CASSFPLYRGYEQYF.

This rearrangement joins TRBV29-1 to TRBJ1-2; 11 bases agree with TRBD1. J gave up 5 bases and V 4 bases, and 3 bases lay outside the gene matches. This CDR3 spans 13 amino acids. CDR1 is SQVTM, CDR2 ANQGSEA, per germline. The CDR3 is CSVGGQGEYGYTF. The CDR3, as DNA: TGCAGCGTTGGGGGACAGGGGGAGTATGGCTACACCTTC.

The rearrangement links TRBV28 to TRBJ2-4; D is perhaps TRBD1 or TRBD2 (5 bases each). CDR1 MDHEN and CDR2 SYDVKM come from the germline V gene. Trimming removed 8 bases from V and 1 base from J, with 21 bases in between. The CDR3 totals 17 residues. CDR3 DNA sequence: TGTGCCAGCTCCGAGCCGAGGGGTTCAGAGGCCAAAAACATTCAGTACTTC. Amino acids: CASSEPRGSEAKNIQYF. The full variable domain, completed using reference TRBV28 and TRBJ2-4, is DVKVTQSSRYLVKRTGEKVFLECVQDMDHENMFWYRQDPGLGLRLIYFSYDVKMKEKGDIPEGYSVSREKKERFSLILESASTNQTSMYLCASSEPRGSEAKNIQYFGAGTRLSVL.

The sample holds a few counts of this clone. The rearrangement links TRBV27 to TRBJ2-7, with D unresolved. Trimming took 5 bases from V and 3 from J, leaving 11 bases between them. The germline CDR1 and CDR2 sequences are MNHEY and SMNVEV (reference sequence). This CDR3 contains 13 residues. The CDR3 DNA is TGTGCCAGCAGTCCCTTGACGGACTACGAGCAGTACTTC. This codes for CASSPLTDYEQYF.

Concerning this clone itself: One junction end disagrees with the germline gene, perhaps due to a read error. The CDR3, as DNA: TGTGCCAGTAGTACCTACGGGGGGGCCTATGAGCAGTACTTC. Its translation is CASSTYGGAYEQYF. The gene calls are TRBV19 and TRBJ2-7; 8 positions match TRBD2. The CDR3 has 14 residues. Germline CDR1 is LNHDA and CDR2 is SQIVND (reference sequence).

CDR3 sequence reads: CASSQMGLAGVFYNEQFF. The CDR3 nucleotides are TGCGCCAGCAGCCAAATGGGACTAGCGGGAGTATTCTACAATGAGCAGTTCTTC. V gene TRBV4-1 combines with J gene TRBJ2-1; 14 bases line up with TRBD2. CDR1 is MGHRA and CDR2 is YSYEKL in the germline V gene. V lost 2 bases to trimming and J lost 3 bases; unmatched junction nucleotides: 6. The CDR3 extends over 18 amino acids.

The V gene is TRBV6-5, the J gene TRBJ2-7; D might be TRBD1 or TRBD2, each matching 5 bases. CDR1 and CDR2 from the germline V gene are MNHEY and SVGAGI. The CDR3 contains 16 residues. V dropped 2 bases and J dropped 4 bases, with 18 bases sitting between them. CDR3: CASSYTLEGSGYEQYF. The CDR3 DNA follows: TGTGCCAGCAGTTACACCCTAGAGGGGAGTGGGTACGAGCAGTACTTC.

This chain's CDR3 is CASSSRGGQQNTEAFF. Here the CDR3 DNA reads TGTGCCAGCAGCTCTCGAGGTGGGCAGCAGAACACTGAAGCTTTCTTT. The chain recombines TRBV9 with TRBJ1-1, with no clear D. Germline lookup yields CDR1 SGDLS and CDR2 YYNGEE. V was shortened by 4 bases and J by 1 base, with 17 bases between the two germline ends. The length of the CDR3 is 16 residues.

This clone was detected a few times. V and J are TRBV2 and TRBJ1-5; no clear D. V dropped 6 bases and J dropped 0 bases, with 12 bases sitting between them. Germline lookup yields CDR1 SNHLY and CDR2 FYNNEI. The CDR3 is made up of 15 amino acids. The CDR3 protein is CASRSSTSSNQPQHF. The CDR3 DNA reads as TGTGCCAGCAGATCGTCTACATCTAGCAATCAGCCCCAGCATTTT.

The rearrangement joins TRBV15 to TRBJ1-1; D uncertain. V lost 0 bases and J 1 base, leaving 9 bases between the germline ends. The CDR3 length is 15 residues. Germline CDR1 and CDR2: LNHNV and YYDKDF (reference sequence). CDR3 sequence (DNA): TGTGCCACCAGCAGAGATGTTAGGCCGAACACTGAAGCTTTCTTT. It encodes CATSRDVRPNTEAFF.

The rearrangement joins TRBV6-4 to TRBJ1-1; TRBD1 might be the D (5 bases). The CDR3 is made up of 14 amino acids. The V end was cut by 6 bases, the J end by 1 base, with 12 bases between. Germline V lookup: CDR1 MRHNA, CDR2 SNTAGT. The CDR3 protein is CASREGPGNTEAFF. CDR3 sequence (DNA): TGTGCCAGCAGAGAGGGGCCAGGGAACACTGAAGCTTTCTTT.

The rearrangement joins TRBV13 to TRBJ2-3, with D perhaps matching TRBD1 or TRBD2 (5 bases each). Germline assignment: CDR1 PRHDT and CDR2 FYEKMQ (reference sequence). The CDR3 covers 20 residues. Trimming took 0 bases from V and 2 from J, leaving 24 bases between them. CDR3 loop: CASSLGGGRLKEAYTDTQYF. The CDR3 coding sequence is TGTGCCAGCAGCTTAGGTGGGGGACGGTTAAAAGAGGCGTACACAGATACGCAGTATTTT. Supplemented by reference TRBV13 and TRBJ2-3, the full variable domain reads AAGVIQSPRHLIKEKRETATLKCYPIPRHDTVYWYQQGPGQDPQFLISFYEKMQSDKGSIPDRFSAQQFSDYHSELNMSSLELGDSALYFCASSLGGGRLKEAYTDTQYFGPGTRLTVL.

This clone has just a few counts. This CDR3 is also generated by other DNA sequences in the sample. The rearrangement uses TRBV5-6 and TRBJ1-5; D gene ambiguous. Trimming left V 0 bases short and J 1 base short, with 2 bases between. This CDR3 is built from 13 residues. The germline gives CDR1 SGHDT, CDR2 YYEEEE. The CDR3 loop is CASSLGSNQPQHF. CDR3 nucleotide sequence: TGTGCCAGCAGCTTGGGGAGCAATCAGCCCCAGCATTTT.

This chain connects TRBV6-1 to TRBJ2-5; 7 bases are shared with TRBD2. J gave up 5 bases and V 6 bases, and 12 bases lay outside the gene matches. CDR3 length equals 15 residues. The germline V gene encodes CDR1 MNHNS and CDR2 SASEGT. CDR3 nucleotides: TGTGCCAGCAGCCTTCAGGCGGGGGAGTCGGAGACCCAGTACTTC. Amino acid sequence: CASSLQAGESETQYF.

This clone was counted once. The chain links TRBV11-2 to TRBJ2-1, with D possibly being TRBD1 or TRBD2 (5 bases each). The CDR3 runs 15 residues. The V gene's germline CDR1 is SGHAT and CDR2 FQNNGV. V was clipped by 1 base and J by 4 bases, with 11 bases between them. The CDR3 here is CASSLVGTYYNEQFF. The CDR3 DNA sequence: TGTGCCAGCAGCTTAGTCGGGACGTATTACAATGAGCAGTTCTTC.

The chain links TRBV10-2 to TRBJ1-1, with D tentatively TRBD1 (5 bases). Germline CDR1 and CDR2: WSHSY and SAAADI. The CDR3 is made up of 18 amino acids. The V gene lost 3 bases and the J gene lost 3 bases, with 23 bases spanning the gap. CDR3 sequence: CASSDQVMMRGGHTEAFF. In DNA form, the CDR3 reads TGCGCCAGCAGTGACCAGGTTATGATGAGGGGAGGTCACACTGAAGCTTTCTTT.

The V and J genes are TRBV7-2 and TRBJ2-2; 8 positions match TRBD1. The CDR3 has 12 amino acids. Germline V lookup: CDR1 SGHTA, CDR2 FQGNSA. Trimming cost V 10 bases and J 5 bases; bases outside gene matches: 3. CDR3 DNA sequence: TGTGCCATCAGGGGGCCGACCGGGGAGCTGTTTTTT. Protein product: CAIRGPTGELFF.

This sequence joins TRBV12-5 and TRBJ2-2; possibly TRBD1 for D (5 bases). Looked up from germline, CDR1 is LGHNT and CDR2 is FRNRAP. With 3 bases removed from V and 4 bases from J, the gap between germline ends came to 12 bases. CDR3 size: 15 residues. The CDR3 spells CASGFWGVSTGELFF. The CDR3, as DNA: TGTGCTAGTGGTTTTTGGGGCGTCTCCACCGGGGAGCTGTTTTTT.

V usage is TRBV19 and J usage is TRBJ1-1, with D possibly being TRBD1 (6 bases). Germline CDR1 and CDR2: LNHDA and SQIVND (reference sequence). There are 17 residues in the CDR3. The ends were cut back, 5 bases at V and 4 bases at J, with 23 bases in the middle. For the CDR3, the DNA is TGTGCCAGTAGTGCCCGGGACACCCGTTTCTTTATCACTGAAGCTTTCTTT. Its protein is CASSARDTRFFITEAFF.

V usage is TRBV30 and J usage is TRBJ2-3; TRBD1 aligns across 9 bases. Germline values: CDR1 GTSNPN, CDR2 SVGIG (reference sequence). The V segment lost 2 bases and the J segment 4 bases; nucleotides outside the gene matches: 7. The CDR3 is 15 residues long. The chain's CDR3 is CAWSLDRGYADTQYF. Here the CDR3 DNA reads TGTGCCTGGAGTCTCGACAGGGGGTATGCAGATACGCAGTATTTT.

Here the CDR3 DNA reads TGTGCCAGTATTACCGGGCTCCTACGCTCCGGGAGCACTGAAGCTTTCTTT. Its translation: CASITGLLRSGSTEAFF. The chain recombines TRBV19 with TRBJ1-1; D remains unclear. Germline V gene data show CDR1 as LNHDA and CDR2 as SQIVND (reference sequence). Trimming took off 7 bases at V and 4 bases at J, with 25 bases between the two ends. This CDR3 is 17 amino acids long.

This clone was picked up one time. V and J are TRBV25-1 and TRBJ2-7, with D perhaps TRBD1 (6 bases). This CDR3 region has 11 residues. Germline V gene sequence: CDR1 MGHDK, CDR2 SYGVNS. V was cut by 8 bases and J by 1 base, with 6 bases left in between. CDR3 sequence (DNA): TGTGCCAGCGGACAGTCCTACGAGCAGTACTTC. Amino acid sequence: CASGQSYEQYF.

The chain recombines TRBV7-9 with TRBJ1-5, with D perhaps matching TRBD1 (5 bases). V was shortened by 6 bases and J by 5 bases, with 14 bases between the two germline ends. Germline V lookup: CDR1 SEHNR, CDR2 FQNEAQ (reference sequence). CDR3 length: 14 residues. As DNA, the CDR3 is TGTGCCAGCAGTCCAATATTAGGGGATCAGCCCCAGCATTTT. It translates to CASSPILGDQPQHF.

As concerns this clone: In the same sample, other DNA sequences code for this CDR3. The chain has TRBV19 and TRBJ1-1; D call uncertain. V was pared by 3 bases and J by 5 bases, with 4 bases between. The CDR3 has 11 residues. Per germline, CDR1 LNHDA and CDR2 SQIVND (reference sequence). CDR3 amino acids: CASSILTEAFF. CDR3 sequence (DNA): TGTGCCAGTAGTATTTTGACTGAAGCTTTCTTT.